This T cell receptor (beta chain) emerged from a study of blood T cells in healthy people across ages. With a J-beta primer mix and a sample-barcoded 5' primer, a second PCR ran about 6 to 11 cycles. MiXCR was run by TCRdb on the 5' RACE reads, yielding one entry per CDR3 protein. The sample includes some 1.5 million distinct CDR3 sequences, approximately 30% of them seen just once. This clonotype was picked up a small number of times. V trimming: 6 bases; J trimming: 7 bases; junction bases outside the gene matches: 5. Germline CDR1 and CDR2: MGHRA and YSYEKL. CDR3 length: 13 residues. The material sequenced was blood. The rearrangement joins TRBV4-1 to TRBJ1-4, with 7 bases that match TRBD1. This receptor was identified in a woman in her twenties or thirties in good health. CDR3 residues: CASRGTEGEKLFF. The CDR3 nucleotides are TGCGCCAGCAGAGGGACAGAGGGTGAAAAACTGTTTTTT.